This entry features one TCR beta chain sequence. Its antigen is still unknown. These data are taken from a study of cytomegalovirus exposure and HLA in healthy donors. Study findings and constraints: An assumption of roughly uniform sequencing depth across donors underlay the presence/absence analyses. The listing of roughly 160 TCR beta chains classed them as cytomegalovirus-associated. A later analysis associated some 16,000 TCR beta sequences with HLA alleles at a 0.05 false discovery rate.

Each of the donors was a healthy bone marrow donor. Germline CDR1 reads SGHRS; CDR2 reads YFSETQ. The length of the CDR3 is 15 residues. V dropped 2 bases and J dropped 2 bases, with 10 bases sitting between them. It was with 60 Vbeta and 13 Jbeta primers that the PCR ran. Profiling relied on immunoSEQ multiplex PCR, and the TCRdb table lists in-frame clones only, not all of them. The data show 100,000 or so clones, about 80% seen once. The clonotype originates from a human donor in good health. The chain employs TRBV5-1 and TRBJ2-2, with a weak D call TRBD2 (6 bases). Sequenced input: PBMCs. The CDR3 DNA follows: TGCGCCAGCAGCTTCGGAGGGACCAACACCGGGGAGCTGTTTTTT. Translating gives CASSFGGTNTGELFF.